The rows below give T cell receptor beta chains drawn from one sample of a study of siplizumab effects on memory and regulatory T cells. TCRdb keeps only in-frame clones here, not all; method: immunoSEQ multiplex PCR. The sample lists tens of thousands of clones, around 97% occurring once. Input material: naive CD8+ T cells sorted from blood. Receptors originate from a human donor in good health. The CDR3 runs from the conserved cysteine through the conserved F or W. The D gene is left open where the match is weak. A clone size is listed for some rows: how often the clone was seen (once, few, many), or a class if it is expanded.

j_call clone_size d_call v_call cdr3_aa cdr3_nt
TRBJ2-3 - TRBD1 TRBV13 CASSLDQGAQGTQYF TGTGCCAGCAGCTTAGACCAGGGGGCGCAGGGTACGCAGTATTTT
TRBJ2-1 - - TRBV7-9 CASSSIAFYNEQFF TGTGCCAGCTCGTCTATTGCCTTCTACAATGAGCAGTTCTTC
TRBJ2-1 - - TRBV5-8 CASSPTGYEQFF TGTGCCAGCAGCCCTACAGGGTATGAGCAGTTCTTC
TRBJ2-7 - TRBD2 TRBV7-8 CASSFSGFYEQYF TGTGCCAGCAGCTTTAGCGGGTTTTACGAGCAGTACTTC
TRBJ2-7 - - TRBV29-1 CSVEMDLNIHEQYF TGCAGCGTTGAAATGGACTTAAATATCCACGAGCAGTACTTC
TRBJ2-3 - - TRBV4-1 CASSTRELSTDTQYF TGCGCCAGCAGCACACGGGAGTTAAGCACAGATACGCAGTATTTT
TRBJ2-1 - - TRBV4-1 CASSQGFRDGEQFF TGCGCCAGCAGCCAAGGGTTCAGAGATGGTGAGCAGTTCTTC
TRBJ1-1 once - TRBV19 CASRNTEAFF TGTGCCAGTCGGAACACTGAAGCTTTCTTT
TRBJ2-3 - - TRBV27 CASSSSEVDPSVRAYFPDTQYF TGTGCCAGCAGTTCGTCTGAGGTGGACCCTAGTGTCCGGGCTTACTTTCCAGATACGCAGTATTTT
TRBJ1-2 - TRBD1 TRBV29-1 CSGGQENYGYTF TGCAGCGGGGGACAGGAGAACTATGGCTACACCTTC
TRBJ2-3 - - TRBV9 CASSVGSENTQYF TGTGCCAGCAGCGTCGGGAGTGAGAATACGCAGTATTTT
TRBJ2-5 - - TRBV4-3 CASSQGDQAETQYF TGCGCCAGCAGCCAAGGGGACCAAGCAGAGACCCAGTACTTC
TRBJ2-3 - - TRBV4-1 CASSQDWEGDTQYF TGCGCCAGCAGCCAAGATTGGGAAGGTGATACGCAGTATTTT
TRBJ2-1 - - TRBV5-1 CASSLDSYNEQFF TGCGCCAGCAGCTTGGACAGTTACAATGAGCAGTTCTTC
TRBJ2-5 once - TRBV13 CASSATASGKTQYF TGTGCCAGCAGCGCCACCGCCAGTGGGAAGACCCAGTACTTC
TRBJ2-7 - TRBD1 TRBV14 CASSIGTGVSYEQYF TGTGCCAGCAGCATCGGGACAGGGGTGTCCTACGAGCAGTACTTC
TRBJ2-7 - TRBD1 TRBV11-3 CASSLKDRASEQYF TGTGCCAGCAGCTTGAAGGACAGGGCGTCCGAGCAGTACTTC
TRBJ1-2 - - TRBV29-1 CSARGDNLGYTF TGCAGCGCCCGCGGGGATAACCTTGGCTACACCTTC
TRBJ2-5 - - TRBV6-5 CASLGGRTQETQYF TGTGCCAGCTTGGGGGGACGAACACAAGAGACCCAGTACTTC
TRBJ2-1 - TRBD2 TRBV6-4 CASSDSGGNEQFF TGTGCCAGCAGTGACTCCGGGGGGAATGAGCAGTTCTTC
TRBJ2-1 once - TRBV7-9 CASSSQDRNEQFF TGTGCCAGCAGCTCCCAGGACAGAAATGAGCAGTTCTTC
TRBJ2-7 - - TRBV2 CASNGQTEQYF TGTGCCAGCAACGGACAGACCGAGCAGTACTTC
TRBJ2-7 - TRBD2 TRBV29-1 CSVGGGSYEQYF TGCAGCGTGGGGGGGGGTTCCTACGAGCAGTACTTC
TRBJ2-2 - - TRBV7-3 CASSLYPGSTNTGELFF TGTGCCAGCAGCTTATATCCCGGGAGTACGAACACCGGGGAGCTGTTTTTT
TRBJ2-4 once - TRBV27 CASIGAEGKDKNIQYF TGTGCCAGCATCGGGGCGGAGGGCAAGGACAAAAACATTCAGTACTTC
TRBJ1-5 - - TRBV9 CASSVGSGQPQHF TGTGCCAGCAGCGTAGGCTCCGGTCAGCCCCAGCATTTT
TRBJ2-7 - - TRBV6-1 CASNLDTIDYEQYF TGTGCCAGCAACCTAGACACGATCGACTACGAGCAGTACTTC
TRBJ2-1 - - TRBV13 CASLRGGNNEQFF TGTGCCAGCCTGAGGGGGGGCAACAATGAGCAGTTCTTC
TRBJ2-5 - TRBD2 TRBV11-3 CASSSLAGLAGQETQYF TGTGCCAGCAGCTCGCTTGCGGGACTAGCGGGCCAAGAGACCCAGTACTTC
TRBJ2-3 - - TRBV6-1 CASSDWLNTDTQYF TGTGCCAGCAGTGATTGGCTAAACACAGATACGCAGTATTTT
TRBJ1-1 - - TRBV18 CASSPGGDEAFF TGTGCCAGCTCGCCCGGGGGAGATGAAGCTTTCTTT
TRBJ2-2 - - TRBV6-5 CATHTNTGELFF TGTGCCACCCACACGAACACCGGGGAGCTGTTTTTT
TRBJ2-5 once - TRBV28 CASSSISGPQETQYF TGTGCCAGCAGTTCGATTAGTGGGCCCCAAGAGACCCAGTACTTC
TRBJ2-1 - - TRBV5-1 CASSPPAAQINEQFF TGCGCCAGCAGCCCACCTGCGGCACAAATCAATGAGCAGTTCTTC
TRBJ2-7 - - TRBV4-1 CASSQGPPKGLGYEQYF TGCGCCAGCAGCCAAGGTCCCCCAAAGGGATTGGGCTACGAGCAGTACTTC
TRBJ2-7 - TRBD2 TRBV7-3 CASSPTSEYYEQYF TGTGCCAGCAGCCCAACTAGCGAATACTACGAGCAGTACTTC
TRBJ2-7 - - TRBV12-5 CASDRSGGFYEQYF TGTGCTAGTGACCGGTCGGGGGGCTTTTACGAGCAGTACTTC
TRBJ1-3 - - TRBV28 CASRIGHTIYF TGTGCCAGCAGGATAGGACACACCATATATTTT
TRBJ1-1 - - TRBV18 CASSGGTLAEAFF TGTGCCAGCTCGGGTGGGACCCTCGCTGAAGCTTTCTTT
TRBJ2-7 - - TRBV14 CASSQETGYEQYF TGTGCCAGCAGCCAAGAGACAGGCTACGAGCAGTACTTC
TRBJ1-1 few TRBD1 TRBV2 CASKGTDTEAFF TGTGCCAGCAAAGGGACAGACACTGAAGCTTTCTTT
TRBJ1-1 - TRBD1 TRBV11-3 CASRVTGGRFTEAFF TGTGCCAGCAGAGTGACAGGGGGCAGATTCACTGAAGCTTTCTTT
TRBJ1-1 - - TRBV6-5 CASSYSQQMNTEAFF TGTGCCAGCAGTTACTCGCAGCAGATGAACACTGAAGCTTTCTTT
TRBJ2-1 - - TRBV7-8 CASTQGLATYNEQFF TGTGCCAGCACCCAAGGGCTAGCGACCTACAATGAGCAGTTCTTC
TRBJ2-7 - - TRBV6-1 CASFDLLLEQYF TGTGCCAGCTTTGACTTACTGCTCGAGCAGTACTTC
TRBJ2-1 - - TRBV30 CAWSGSSYNEQFF TGTGCCTGGAGTGGTTCCAGTTACAATGAGCAGTTCTTC
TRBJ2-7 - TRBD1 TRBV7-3 CASSPDRGDYEQYF TGTGCCAGCAGCCCGGACAGGGGTGACTACGAGCAGTACTTC
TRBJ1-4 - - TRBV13 CASSFGVSNEKLFF TGTGCCAGCAGCTTCGGGGTGTCTAATGAAAAACTGTTTTTT
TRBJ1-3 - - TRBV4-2 CASTGVGSGNTIYF TGTGCCAGCACAGGTGTGGGTTCCGGAAACACCATATATTTT
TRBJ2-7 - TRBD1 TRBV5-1 CASSSGQFYEQYF TGCGCCAGCAGCTCGGGACAGTTCTACGAGCAGTACTTC
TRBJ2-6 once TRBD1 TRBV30 CAWTLAMRRDSWPPGANVLTF TGTGCCTGGACACTCGCCATGCGCCGGGACAGTTGGCCGCCTGGGGCCAACGTCCTGACTTTC
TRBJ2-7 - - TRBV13 CASSLTGSEQYF TGTGCCAGCAGCTTAACCGGGAGCGAGCAGTACTTC
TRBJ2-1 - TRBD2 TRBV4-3 CASSQEGSGRSYNEQFF TGCGCCAGCAGCCAAGAAGGTAGCGGGAGATCCTACAATGAGCAGTTCTTC